What follows describes a single TCR beta chain. The CDR3 is made up of 15 amino acids. CDR1 is KGHSH and CDR2 is LQKENI in the germline V gene. Trimming pared 1 base from V and 8 bases from J, leaving 14 bases between. This sample is part of a study of cytomegalovirus exposure and HLA in healthy donors. PCR involved 60 Vbeta and 13 Jbeta primers. Clones were sequenced by immunoSEQ multiplex PCR, and TCRdb holds only the in-frame ones, with some missing. Counted here are a few hundred thousand clones, 70% to 80% occurring once; the ten biggest clones make up just under 3%. The receptor's source is a young woman in good health and CMV-seronegative. The sample consisted of PBMCs. The chain employs TRBV18 and TRBJ1-4; unclear D gene. Written as DNA, the CDR3 is TGTGCCAGCTCACCACTTCCCCCTCCGCGGGAAAAACTGTTTTTT. It translates to CASSPLPPPREKLFF. Combining the CDR3 with reference TRBV18 and TRBJ1-4 gives the whole variable domain NAGVMQNPRHLVRRRGQEARLRCSPMKGHSHVYWYRQLPEEGLKFMVYLQKENIIDESGMPKERFSAEFPKEGPSILRIQQVVRGDSAAYFCASSPLPPPREKLFFGSGTQLSVL.